The next 28 T cell receptor beta chains were all read from a single sample in a study of memory CD4+ T cells and cytomegalovirus serostatus. Measured with immunoSEQ multiplex PCR; TCRdb has only the in-frame clones, and not every one. The repertoire holds about 58,000 clones, with under 90% as singletons. Single viable CD3+CD4+CD8-CD45RO+ cells were sorted as the memory CD4+ T cells. The sample was memory CD4+ T cells from blood. All receptors come from an adult in good health and CMV-seronegative. Some clones in this sample may be carry-over from other donors' samples.

This clone occurred a few times. The chain uses TRBV30 and TRBJ2-3; 9 bases are a match to TRBD2. Germline V gene lookup returns CDR1 GTSNPN and CDR2 SVGIG (reference sequence). The V and J ends lost 1 base and 5 bases, in that order; junction bases with no gene match: 10. CDR3 length: 16 amino acids. CDR3 in DNA: TGTGCCTGGAGTGGGCTAGCGGGAAAGTCGGGAGATACGCAGTATTTT. Encoded protein: CAWSGLAGKSGDTQYF.

This clone showed up just a few times. V is TRBV6-5 and J is TRBJ2-1; perhaps TRBD2 as D (5 bases). The CDR3 loop spans 15 amino acids. CDR1 is MNHEY, CDR2 SVGAGI, per germline. Trimming removed 6 bases at V and 7 bases at J, with 19 bases between. The CDR3 is CASSSGRDYRNEQFF. Here the CDR3 DNA reads TGTGCCAGCAGCTCCGGCCGGGATTATCGTAATGAGCAGTTCTTC.

V gene TRBV6-1 combines with J gene TRBJ1-5; TRBD1 agrees at 11 bases. The germline V gene encodes CDR1 MNHNS and CDR2 SASEGT. This CDR3 contains 14 residues. V shed 6 bases and J 6 bases; nucleotides not matched to a gene: 4. As DNA, the CDR3 is TGTGCCAGCAGAGGACAGGGGGCAAGTCAGCCCCAGCATTTT. Translating gives CASRGQGASQPQHF.

This chain uses TRBV7-9 with TRBJ1-6; the D is unclear. The germline V gene has CDR1 SEHNR and CDR2 FQNEAQ (reference sequence). V lost 6 bases and J 6 bases, leaving 12 bases between the germline ends. CDR3 length: 14 amino acids. The CDR3 DNA is TGTGCCAGCAGAACTGTAGTAGTTAATTCACCCCTCCACTTT. Protein product: CASRTVVVNSPLHF.

The V and J genes are TRBV5-5 and TRBJ2-7, with D possibly TRBD1 on 6 matching bases. The CDR3 contains 15 residues. CDR1 and CDR2 from the germline V gene are SGHKS and YYEKEE (reference sequence). V lost 4 bases to trimming and J lost 2 bases, with 16 bases between them. CDR3 sequence reads: CASSSNPGHTYEQYF. Written as DNA, the CDR3 is TGTGCCAGCAGCAGTAATCCGGGACATACCTACGAGCAGTACTTC.

The DNA of the CDR3 is TGCAGTGCTAGAGTAGGGGAAAAACTGTTTTTT. Translating it yields CSARVGEKLFF. The V call is TRBV20-1, the J call TRBJ1-4; D not certain. V lost 1 base to trimming and J lost 8 bases, with 5 bases between them. The germline V gene has CDR1 DFQATT and CDR2 SNEGSKA (reference sequence). This CDR3 comprises 11 residues.

The chain recombines TRBV4-1 with TRBJ2-1; D gene unclear. The germline V gene encodes CDR1 MGHRA and CDR2 YSYEKL. Trimming removed 3 bases at V and 4 bases at J, with 19 bases between. The CDR3 contains 17 residues. This CDR3 is CASSQVDMVLGYNEQFF. As DNA, the CDR3 is TGCGCCAGCAGCCAGGTTGACATGGTCCTGGGGTACAATGAGCAGTTCTTC.

The chain is built from TRBV5-1 and TRBJ1-4; weak D call: TRBD1 (5 bases). Germline CDR1 SGHRS, CDR2 YFSETQ. Trimming pared 1 base from V and 7 bases from J, leaving 8 bases between. This CDR3 spans 13 amino acids. The CDR3: CASSLKGTEKLFF. CDR3 nucleotides: TGCGCCAGCAGCTTGAAGGGGACTGAAAAACTGTTTTTT.

This chain connects TRBV4-1 to TRBJ1-3, with 7 bases that match TRBD1. From germline, CDR1 is MGHRA and CDR2 YSYEKL. Losses at the gene ends were 1 base for V and 1 base for J; bases not matched to a gene: 10. The CDR3 is made up of 18 amino acids. CDR3 coding DNA: TGCGCCAGCAGCCAAGCAGGTCTACAGGGGCGGTCTGGAAACACCATATATTTT. It yields the protein CASSQAGLQGRSGNTIYF.

V usage is TRBV5-5 and J usage is TRBJ1-2; the D gene is possibly TRBD1 (6 bases). This CDR3 comprises 15 residues. Germline values: CDR1 SGHKS, CDR2 YYEKEE (reference sequence). V gave up 0 bases and J gave up 3 bases, with 12 bases separating them. The CDR3 DNA reads TGTGCCAGCAGCTTGGTGGCGGGGACATACTATGGCTACACCTTC. It is translated as CASSLVAGTYYGYTF.

The chain is built from TRBV28 and TRBJ2-3, with a weak D call TRBD2 (5 bases). The CDR3 runs 15 residues. V gave up 5 bases and J gave up 1 base, with 13 bases separating them. The V gene's germline CDR1 is MDHEN and CDR2 SYDVKM. The CDR3 nucleotides are TGTGCCAGCAGTACCCCGAGGGCCGGCACAGATACGCAGTATTTT. Residues: CASSTPRAGTDTQYF.

This chain uses TRBV30 with TRBJ1-5, with 7 bases matching TRBD1. The CDR3 consists of 13 residues. Germline assignment: CDR1 GTSNPN and CDR2 SVGIG (reference sequence). J was trimmed by 6 bases and V by 0 bases; bases with no gene match: 2. The CDR3 loop reads CAWSVQGSQPQHF. DNA for the CDR3: TGTGCCTGGAGTGTACAGGGGAGTCAGCCCCAGCATTTT.

V gene TRBV7-3 combines with J gene TRBJ2-5; D perhaps matches TRBD2 (6 bases). The CDR3 contains 16 residues. V lost 2 bases and J 1 base, leaving 14 bases between the germline ends. The germline CDR1 and CDR2 sequences are SGHTA and FQGTGA. The CDR3 sequence: CASSLAPPGAQETQYF. CDR3 bases: TGTGCCAGCAGCTTAGCCCCCCCGGGAGCCCAAGAGACCCAGTACTTC.

V usage is TRBV14 and J usage is TRBJ2-7; 12 nucleotides align to TRBD2. The CDR3 is made up of 17 amino acids. Trimming cost V 4 bases and J 0 bases; bases outside gene matches: 7. CDR1 and CDR2 (germline): SGHDN, FVKESK. The CDR3: CASSRPRTSGTSYEQYF. The CDR3 nucleotides read TGTGCCAGCAGCCGTCCTCGGACTAGCGGGACCTCCTACGAGCAGTACTTC.

The rearrangement joins TRBV9 to TRBJ2-7; maybe TRBD2 (6 bases). V was pared by 1 base and J by 7 bases, with 15 bases between. Germline V gene lookup returns CDR1 SGDLS and CDR2 YYNGEE. CDR3 length: 14 residues. The CDR3 DNA reads TGTGCCAGCAGCGTAAGGGCCGCGAGCGGGGAGCAGTACTTC. The encoded protein is CASSVRAASGEQYF.

This chain connects TRBV7-8 to TRBJ1-5; 7 bases are a match to TRBD1. V shed 5 bases and J 6 bases; nucleotides not matched to a gene: 13. The CDR3 has 16 amino acids. Germline V lookup: CDR1 SGHVS, CDR2 FQNEAQ. In nucleotides, the CDR3 is TGTGCCAGCAGCCCCCGACCCGGGACAGAGTTTCAGCCCCAGCATTTT. The encoded protein is CASSPRPGTEFQPQHF.

The chain combines TRBV19 with TRBJ2-3; 9 bases map to TRBD2. Germline assignment: CDR1 LNHDA and CDR2 SQIVND (reference sequence). The CDR3 loop spans 19 amino acids. J gave up 4 bases and V 8 bases, and 22 bases lay outside the gene matches. CDR3 nucleotide sequence: TGTGCCAGTTCCTATCAGGGTAGCGGGAGCCCAAGGACGTCAGATACGCAGTATTTT. Protein sequence: CASSYQGSGSPRTSDTQYF.

This chain links TRBV7-3 with TRBJ2-2; D unclear. Deletions cut 0 bases from V and 2 bases from J, with 7 bases between. Germline CDR1 is SGHTA and CDR2 is FQGTGA. CDR3 length: 15 residues. CDR3 DNA sequence: TGTGCCAGCAGCTTAACGCCCGGTAACACCGGGGAGCTGTTTTTT. This sequence encodes CASSLTPGNTGELFF. The complete variable domain, with remaining parts taken from reference TRBV7-3 and TRBJ2-2, reads GAGVSQTPSNKVTEKGKYVELRCDPISGHTALYWYRQSLGQGPEFLIYFQGTGAADDSGLPNDRFFAVRPEGSVSTLKIQRTERGDSAVYLCASSLTPGNTGELFFGEGSRLTVL.

The chain has TRBV19 and TRBJ2-2; D call uncertain. Germline CDR1 LNHDA, CDR2 SQIVND (reference sequence). The CDR3 totals 14 residues. V lost 10 bases, J lost 4 bases, and 16 bases lay in between. CDR3 amino acids: CATSLGYTTGELFF. The CDR3 DNA follows: TGTGCCACCTCCCTGGGGTACACCACCGGGGAGCTGTTTTTT.

The rearrangement uses TRBV12-5 and TRBJ1-4, with D maybe TRBD1 (6 bases). The CDR3 is 11 residues long. V lost 3 bases, J lost 14 bases, and 10 bases lay in between. CDR1 LGHNT and CDR2 FRNRAP come from the germline V gene. CDR3 loop: CASGFGQSLFF. In DNA, the CDR3 is TGTGCTAGTGGTTTTGGACAGTCTCTGTTTTTT.

J is TRBJ2-3 and V is TRBV28; 8 bases map to TRBD2. Germline trimming cut 11 bases from V and 4 bases from J; bases unmatched to any gene: 8. The CDR3 sequence is 13 residues long. Per the germline V gene, CDR1 is MDHEN and CDR2 is SYDVKM. In DNA form, the CDR3 reads TGTGCCTGCGGGACTAGGGTACCAGATACGCAGTATTTT. This encodes CACGTRVPDTQYF.

This clone qualifies as medium-sized. CDR3: CASSQAFGNTGELFF. The DNA for the CDR3 is TGCGCCAGCAGCCAAGCTTTTGGGAACACCGGGGAGCTGTTTTTT. This sequence joins TRBV4-1 and TRBJ2-2; D not resolved. Germline loops: CDR1 MGHRA, CDR2 YSYEKL. V lost 1 base, J lost 1 base, and 7 bases lay in between. This CDR3 has 15 residues.

The rearrangement uses TRBV5-1 and TRBJ2-6; D possibly corresponds to TRBD1 (5 bases). V dropped 4 bases and J dropped 1 base, with 9 bases sitting between them. The CDR3 length is 15 residues. Germline assignment: CDR1 SGHRS and CDR2 YFSETQ. The CDR3: CASSQGESGANVLTF. CDR3 nucleotides: TGCGCCAGCAGCCAAGGGGAATCTGGGGCCAACGTCCTGACTTTC. The entire variable domain, with the rest obtained from reference TRBV5-1 and TRBJ2-6, is as follows: KAGVTQTPRYLIKTRGQQVTLSCSPISGHRSVSWYQQTPGQGLQFLFEYFSETQRNKGNFPGRFSGRQFSNSRSEMNVSTLELGDSALYLCASSQGESGANVLTFGAGSRLTVL.

This sequence joins TRBV5-6 and TRBJ2-1; 7 positions agree with TRBD2. This CDR3 spans 16 amino acids. Losses at the gene ends were 2 bases for V and 7 bases for J; bases not matched to a gene: 12. CDR1 is SGHDT and CDR2 is YYEEEE in the germline V gene. CDR3 sequence: CASSFVARGGGNEQFF. CDR3 coding DNA: TGTGCCAGCAGCTTTGTAGCGCGCGGGGGAGGTAATGAGCAGTTCTTC.

The rearrangement uses TRBV10-3 and TRBJ2-3; 10 nucleotides agree with TRBD2. Germline CDR1 reads ENHRY; CDR2 reads SYGVKD. CDR3 length: 17 amino acids. V gave up 0 bases and J gave up 4 bases; unmatched junction bases: 7. The chain's CDR3 is CAISESMASGSADTQYF. The CDR3 DNA follows: TGTGCCATCAGTGAGTCGATGGCTAGCGGGAGCGCAGATACGCAGTATTTT.

The chain combines TRBV27 with TRBJ2-2; D call uncertain. The CDR3 is made up of 15 amino acids. Germline CDR1 MNHEY, CDR2 SMNVEV (reference sequence). V lost 4 bases and J lost 7, with 16 bases in between. CDR3 coding DNA: TGTGCCAGCAGTTCCCCCCGCAGGCCCGTCGGGGAGCTGTTTTTT. It translates to CASSSPRRPVGELFF.

The rearrangement joins TRBV5-4 to TRBJ2-3; 8 bases line up with TRBD2. Per germline, CDR1 SGHNT and CDR2 YYREEE (reference sequence). The CDR3 loop spans 15 amino acids. The trim removed 5 bases at V and 0 bases at J, leaving 5 bases unmatched. For the CDR3, the DNA is TGTGCCAGCAGTTTAGCGGGACCGAGCACAGATACGCAGTATTTT. Translation gives CASSLAGPSTDTQYF.

CDR3 in amino acids: CASSFRDRELQEQYF. CDR3 in DNA: TGTGCCAGCAGCTTTAGGGACCGGGAGCTTCAGGAGCAGTACTTC. The chain is built from TRBV11-2 and TRBJ2-7; TRBD2 might be the D (6 bases). This CDR3 has 15 amino acids. Germline lookup yields CDR1 SGHAT and CDR2 FQNNGV. V was cut by 3 bases and J by 7 bases, with 19 bases left in between. The variable domain in full, completed from reference TRBV11-2 and TRBJ2-7, reads EAGVAQSPRYKIIEKRQSVAFWCNPISGHATLYWYQQILGQGPKLLIQFQNNGVVDDSQLPKDRFSAERLKGVDSTLKIQPAKLEDSAVYLCASSFRDRELQEQYFGPGTRLTVT.